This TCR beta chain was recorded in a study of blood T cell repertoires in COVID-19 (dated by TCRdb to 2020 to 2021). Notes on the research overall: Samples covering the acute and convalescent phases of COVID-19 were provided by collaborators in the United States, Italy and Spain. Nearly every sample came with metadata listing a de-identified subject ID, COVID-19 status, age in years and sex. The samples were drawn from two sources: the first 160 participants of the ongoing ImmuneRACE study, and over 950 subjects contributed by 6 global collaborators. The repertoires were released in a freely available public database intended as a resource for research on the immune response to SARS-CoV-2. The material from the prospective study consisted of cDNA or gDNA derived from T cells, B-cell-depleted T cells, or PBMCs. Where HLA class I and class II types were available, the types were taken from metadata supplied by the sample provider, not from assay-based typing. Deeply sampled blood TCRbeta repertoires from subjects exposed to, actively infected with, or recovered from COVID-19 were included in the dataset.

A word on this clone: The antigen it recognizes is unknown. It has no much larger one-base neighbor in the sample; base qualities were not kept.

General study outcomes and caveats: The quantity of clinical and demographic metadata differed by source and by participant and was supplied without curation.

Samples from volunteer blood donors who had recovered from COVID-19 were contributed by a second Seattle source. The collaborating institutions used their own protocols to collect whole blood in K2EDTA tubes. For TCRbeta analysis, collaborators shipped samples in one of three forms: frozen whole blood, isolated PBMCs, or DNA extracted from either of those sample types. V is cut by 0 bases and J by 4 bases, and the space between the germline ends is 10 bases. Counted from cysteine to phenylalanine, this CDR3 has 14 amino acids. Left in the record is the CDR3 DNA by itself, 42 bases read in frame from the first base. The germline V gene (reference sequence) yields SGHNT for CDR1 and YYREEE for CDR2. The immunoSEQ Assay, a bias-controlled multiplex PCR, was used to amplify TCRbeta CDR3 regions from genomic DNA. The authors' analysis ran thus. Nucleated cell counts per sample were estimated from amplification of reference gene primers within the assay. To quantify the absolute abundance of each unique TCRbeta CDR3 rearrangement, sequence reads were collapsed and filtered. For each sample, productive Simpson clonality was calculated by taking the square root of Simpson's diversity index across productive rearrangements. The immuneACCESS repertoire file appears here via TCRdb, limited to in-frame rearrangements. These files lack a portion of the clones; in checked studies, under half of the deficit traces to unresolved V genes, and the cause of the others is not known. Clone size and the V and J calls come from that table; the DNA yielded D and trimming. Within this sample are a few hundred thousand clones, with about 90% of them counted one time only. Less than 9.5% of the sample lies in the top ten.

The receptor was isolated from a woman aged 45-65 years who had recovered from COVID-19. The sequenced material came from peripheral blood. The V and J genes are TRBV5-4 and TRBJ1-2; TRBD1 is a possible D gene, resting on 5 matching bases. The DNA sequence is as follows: TGTGCCAGCAGCTTGGGGGGGGACCGCTATGGCTACACCTTC. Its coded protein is CASSLGGDRYGYTF.